A single sample is the source of the 6 T cell receptor beta chains below, sequenced in a study of T cell responses to AZD1222 COVID-19 vaccine. Profiled with immunoSEQ multiplex PCR; TCRdb holds only in-frame clones, not every one. The sample yields around 100,000 clones, around nine tenths seen once. The sequencing used peripheral blood, collected on day 0 of AZD1222 vaccination. These receptors were obtained from an adult in good health.

This clone is a singleton in its sample. The genes are TRBV5-1 and TRBJ1-3, with D tentatively TRBD1 (5 bases). V was cut by 4 bases and J by 2 bases, with 10 bases left in between. Germline V gene lookup returns CDR1 SGHRS and CDR2 YFSETQ. The CDR3 contains 14 residues. CDR3 nucleotide sequence: TGCGCCAGCAGCCGTGGGACGGCTGGAAACACCATATATTTT. It translates to CASSRGTAGNTIYF.

The V call is TRBV30, the J call TRBJ2-5; the D gene is possibly TRBD2 (5 bases). CDR3 length equals 12 residues. Trimming left V 5 bases short and J 2 bases short, with 9 bases between. Germline V gene data show CDR1 as GTSNPN and CDR2 as SVGIG (reference sequence). CDR3 in amino acids: CAWLTGQETQYF. In DNA, the CDR3 is TGTGCCTGGTTGACGGGACAAGAGACCCAGTACTTC.

The chain has TRBV6-5 and TRBJ1-2; D uncertain. Trimming removed 7 bases from V and 3 bases from J, with 12 bases in between. Germline V gene sequence: CDR1 MNHEY, CDR2 SVGAGI. The CDR3 sequence is 13 residues long. The CDR3 bases are TGTGCCAGCATTAGCCCTCAGGACTATGGCTACACCTTC. This encodes CASISPQDYGYTF.

This clone was counted once. The rearrangement links TRBV6-5 to TRBJ2-3; TRBD2 agrees at 8 bases. The CDR3 loop spans 14 amino acids. The germline gives CDR1 MNHEY, CDR2 SVGAGI. V was pared by 5 bases and J by 6 bases, with 7 bases of the junction left unmatched. Written as DNA, the CDR3 is TGTGCCAGCAGTCCACTCGGGAGGGGGGATACGCAGTATTTT. Translated: CASSPLGRGDTQYF.

J is TRBJ2-3 and V is TRBV5-1; perhaps TRBD1 as D (6 bases). This CDR3 is 16 amino acids long. Per the germline V gene, CDR1 is SGHRS and CDR2 is YFSETQ. Deletions cut 4 bases from V and 0 bases from J, with 15 bases between. In nucleotides, the CDR3 is TGCGCCAGCAGCAACCAGGGGCAGGCTAGCACAGATACGCAGTATTTT. This codes for CASSNQGQASTDTQYF.

This clone was observed a single time. V and J are TRBV7-3 and TRBJ2-3; D unresolved. Germline CDR1 SGHTA, CDR2 FQGTGA. The CDR3 contains 14 residues. V lost 2 bases and J 3 bases, leaving 9 bases between the germline ends. CDR3: CASSLDGRTDTQYF. Here the CDR3 DNA reads TGTGCCAGCAGCTTAGATGGCCGGACAGATACGCAGTATTTT.